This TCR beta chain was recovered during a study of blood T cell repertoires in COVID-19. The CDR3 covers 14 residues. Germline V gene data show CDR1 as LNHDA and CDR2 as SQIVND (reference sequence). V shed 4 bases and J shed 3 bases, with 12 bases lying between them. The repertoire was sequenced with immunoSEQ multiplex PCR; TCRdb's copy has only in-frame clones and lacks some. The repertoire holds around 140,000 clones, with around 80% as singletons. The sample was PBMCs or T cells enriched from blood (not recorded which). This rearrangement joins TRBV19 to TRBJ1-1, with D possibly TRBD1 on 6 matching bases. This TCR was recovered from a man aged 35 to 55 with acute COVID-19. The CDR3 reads CASSTTGLYTEAFF. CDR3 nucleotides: TGTGCCAGTAGTACGACAGGCTTGTACACTGAAGCTTTCTTT.